This TCR beta chain was retrieved from a study of T cell responses to AZD1222 COVID-19 vaccine (dated by TCRdb to the early 2020s). Notes on the research overall: TCR sequencing covered about 230 trial participants: nearly 210 given two doses of AZD1222 and 26 given two doses of MenACWY control vaccine. Trial participants were enrolled into age subgroups of 18-55, 56-69 and 70-plus years, which contained roughly 140, 27 and 60 TCR-sequenced participants, respectively.

This specimen's time point label, interpreted: about 28 days (+/-7) after the second vaccine dose. AZD1222 recipients with second doses at about 4 weeks or about 12 weeks were pooled, because spike-specific TCR depth and breadth did not differ between schedules. Vaccinee samples came from UK trials COV001 and COV002, including a single-blind randomized controlled phase 2/3 trial of AZD1222 (ChAdOx1 nCoV-19) in healthy adults. Trial participant PBMC samples were collected at day 0 and day 28 after the second dose for TCRbeta chain sequencing. What the study reported, not specific to this receptor: After two AZD1222 doses, both the breadth and the depth of spike-specific TCRs were significantly higher than at day 0 and than in MenACWY recipients. Vaccine-associated CD4 TCRs spanned the whole spike protein, with dominant responses in regions 160-218 and 743-854. Because no samples from the day 14 peak response were available, repertoires could be characterized only after the peak T cell response. Only five to seven AZD1222 recipients were SARS-CoV-2 seropositive at baseline, limiting conclusions about previously exposed vaccinees. The 56-69-year group was small, and its depth increase did not reach significance, likely because of low power. Participants were mostly white British and included more females than males, and it was suggested by the authors that clonal diversity may have been underestimated. Reportedly, close to half of the unique spike-specific TCRs recognized epitopes lying outside the regions that are mutated in the B.1.351 and B.1.1.7 variants.

As concerns this clone: Its antigen target is currently unknown. Base qualities are not recorded, but no much larger clone differs from it by a single base.

The CDR3, from cysteine to phenylalanine, totals 15 residues. CDR3 DNA is the only sequence kept; it has 45 bases, read in frame from the first base. Via the germline V gene (reference sequence), CDR1 is LGHDT and CDR2 YNNKEL. Trimming removed 4 bases from V and 0 bases from J, leaving 10 bases between the germline ends. The CDR3 regions of human TCRbeta chains were analyzed by immunosequencing. The original methods were these. TCRs in the repertoires were matched against a reference library of SARS-CoV-2-specific TCRs that had been generated with the MIRA antigen-specificity platform. Breadth was defined as the fraction of unique TCRs that were SARS-CoV-2-associated, and depth was defined as the fraction of total T cells that were SARS-CoV-2-associated. Each spike-specific TCR was assigned to its reactive spike region and to a CD4 or CD8 class using the MIRA data. Log10-transformed breadth and depth values were compared by one-way ANOVA with Sidak's multiple comparisons tests. As stored in TCRdb, this immuneACCESS dataset retains in-frame rearrangements with V and J assigned. A fraction of the clones does not appear; measured against another copy, unresolved V genes explain less than half of the discrepancy, and the remainder lacks a known reason. V and J calls and clone size are copied from that table; D and trimming were computed from the DNA. Present in this sample are about 120,000 clones, more than 70% of which were seen just once. Clones ranked in the top ten supply around 17% of the sample.

The specimen comprised peripheral blood, sampled 28 days after the second AZD1222 dose. The chain is encoded by TRBV3-1 (or the pseudogene TRBV3-2) joined to TRBJ1-3; the D gene is perhaps TRBD1, from 5 matching bases. The clonotype was recovered from an adult who received the AZD1222 COVID-19 vaccine. The DNA sequence is TGTGCCAGCAGCCGCGAGGGGTTCTCTGGAAACACCATATATTTT. This sequence encodes CASSREGFSGNTIYF.